The entry below gives a single T cell receptor beta chain sequence along with its context. Its matching antigen is unknown. Data came from immunoSEQ multiplex PCR; TCRdb stores just in-frame clones and leaves some out. The table shows about 160,000 clones, with 85% to 95% occurring only once. This specimen belongs to a study of T cell responses to AZD1222 COVID-19 vaccine. General observations from the study: Only 5 or 6 AZD1222 recipients were seropositive at baseline. There were vaccine-associated CD4 TCRs across spike, dominant at 160-218 and 743-854.

Samples with a second dose at about 4 or about 12 weeks were pooled together. Trimming cost V 6 bases and J 0 bases, with 12 bases left between them. Germline-derived CDR1 and CDR2 are MNHEY and SMNVEV (reference sequence). This CDR3 contains 14 residues. The sequences come from peripheral blood, collected 28 days after the second AZD1222 dose. The rearrangement uses TRBV27 and TRBJ2-7, with TRBD1 as a possible D gene (5 bases). The TCR sequence derives from an adult who received the AZD1222 COVID-19 vaccine. This CDR3 reads CASSYRGPSYEQYF. CDR3 DNA: TGTGCCAGCAGCTATAGGGGCCCCTCCTACGAGCAGTACTTC.